The 12 T cell receptor beta chains reported below all come from one sample, sequenced in a study of OX40 agonist ivuxolimab in advanced cancers. The method was immunoSEQ multiplex PCR; TCRdb's version includes in-frame clones alone and lacks a portion of them. This sample yields around 86,000 clones, of which over 75% are seen a single time; more than 0.3% belongs to the top ten. This sample comprised CD4+ or CD8+ T cells sorted from blood, obtained in a trial of the OX40 agonist ivuxolimab. Source of these receptors: an adult with an advanced solid tumor such as melanoma, head and neck, liver or kidney cancer.

This clone was picked up one time. The chain uses TRBV28 and TRBJ2-3; D is perhaps TRBD1 (6 bases). Trimming pared 3 bases from V and 3 bases from J, leaving 13 bases between. Germline CDR1 and CDR2: MDHEN and SYDVKM. CDR3 length: 15 residues. Here the CDR3 reads CASSLLGAGTDTQYF. The CDR3 DNA sequence: TGTGCCAGCAGTTTGTTGGGGGCTGGGACAGATACGCAGTATTTT.

The chain combines TRBV5-4 with TRBJ2-4; D ambiguous. The CDR3 sequence is 19 residues long. V was cut by 2 bases and J by 0 bases, with 21 bases left in between. The germline CDR1 and CDR2 sequences are SGHNT and YYREEE (reference sequence). The CDR3 DNA is TGTGCCAGCAGCTTCCGTAACACAGCCGGAATACTAGCCAAAAACATTCAGTACTTC. Encoded protein: CASSFRNTAGILAKNIQYF.

The rearrangement joins TRBV27 to TRBJ2-1; 10 positions agree with TRBD2. This CDR3 region has 15 residues. Looked up from germline, CDR1 is MNHEY and CDR2 is SMNVEV (reference sequence). V dropped 9 bases and J dropped 2; count of bases not matched to a gene: 7. Here the CDR3 reads CASYSSGRAYNEQFF. In nucleotides, the CDR3 is TGTGCCAGTTACTCTAGCGGGAGAGCCTACAATGAGCAGTTCTTC.

J is TRBJ2-1 and V is TRBV11-2, with a possible D match to TRBD2 (5 bases). Per germline, CDR1 SGHAT and CDR2 FQNNGV. This CDR3 comprises 17 residues. The ends were cut back, 1 base at V and 0 bases at J, with 13 bases in the middle. The CDR3 region has the DNA TGTGCCAGCAGCTTAGGAGGGCCACTAAGCTCCTACAATGAGCAGTTCTTC. This encodes CASSLGGPLSSYNEQFF.

This clone appeared once. V usage is TRBV6-6 and J usage is TRBJ2-7, with 7 bases identical to TRBD1. J lost 3 bases, V lost 3 bases, and 2 bases had no gene match. Germline CDR1 reads MNHNY; CDR2 reads SVGAGI (reference sequence). The CDR3 is made up of 13 amino acids. CDR3 DNA: TGTGCCAGCAGTTATGGGGACAGCTACGAGCAGTACTTC. This encodes CASSYGDSYEQYF.

This rearrangement joins TRBV7-2 to TRBJ2-1; possibly TRBD1 for D (6 bases). This CDR3 is 15 amino acids long. Germline V CDR1 and CDR2: SGHTA, FQGNSA. V was cut by 5 bases and J by 0 bases, with 11 bases left in between. The CDR3 here is CASSLDRSSYNEQFF. Written as DNA, the CDR3 is TGTGCCAGCAGCCTAGACAGGAGCTCCTACAATGAGCAGTTCTTC.

The CDR3 bases are TGTGCCAGCAGCTCGGGACAGTTTCGGGGCATTCAGTACTTC. Translated: CASSSGQFRGIQYF. The chain employs TRBV7-8 and TRBJ2-4; 7 positions agree with TRBD1. V shed 4 bases, J shed 9 bases, and the junction held 9 bases outside the gene matches. Germline loops: CDR1 SGHVS, CDR2 FQNEAQ. CDR3 length: 14 residues. The full variable domain, with the rest looked up from reference TRBV7-8 and TRBJ2-4, is GAGVSQSPRYKVAKRGQDVALRCDPISGHVSLFWYQQALGQGPEFLTYFQNEAQLDKSGLPSDRFFAERPEGSVSTLKIQRTQQEDSAVYLCASSSGQFRGIQYFGAGTRLSVL.

The V call is TRBV6-6, the J call TRBJ2-6; no clear D gene. Germline V gene data show CDR1 as MNHNY and CDR2 as SVGAGI (reference sequence). Trimming took 4 bases from V and 0 from J, leaving 7 bases between them. This CDR3 is 15 amino acids long. DNA of the CDR3: TGTGCCAGCAGTTTAACCCCCTCTGGGGCCAACGTCCTGACTTTC. It translates to CASSLTPSGANVLTF.

The chain has TRBV6-4 and TRBJ2-2; 13 bases are shared with TRBD2. V lost 6 bases and J lost 3; bases outside the gene matches: 7. The CDR3 spans 17 residues. Germline assignment: CDR1 MRHNA and CDR2 SNTAGT. This chain's CDR3 is CASSAGGLAGYTGELFF. The DNA for the CDR3 is TGTGCCAGCAGCGCCGGGGGACTAGCGGGATACACCGGGGAGCTGTTTTTT.

On this clone: This sample also contains other DNA sequences that code for the same CDR3. This rearrangement joins TRBV27 to TRBJ1-2, with D perhaps matching TRBD1 (6 bases). The CDR3 totals 13 residues. The germline V and J ends were trimmed by 3 bases and 7 bases, with 12 bases remaining between them. Germline loops: CDR1 MNHEY, CDR2 SMNVEV (reference sequence). CDR3 nucleotides: TGTGCCAGCAGTTTCGACGGGGGCCGTGGCTACACCTTC. Translating it yields CASSFDGGRGYTF.

The genes are TRBV29-1 and TRBJ2-5, with unresolved D. V lost 5 bases to trimming and J lost 6 bases, with 16 bases between them. Germline assignment: CDR1 SQVTM and CDR2 ANQGSEA. The CDR3 spans 13 residues. The DNA for the CDR3 is TGCAGCGTTTCCGACTTTGTCAGGCAGACCCAGTACTTC. Residues: CSVSDFVRQTQYF.

In its sample, this clone was seen once. The chain couples TRBV5-6 to TRBJ2-1; D remains unclear. The CDR3 consists of 14 residues. The V and J ends lost 0 bases and 1 base respectively, with 5 bases between them. Germline V gene data show CDR1 as SGHDT and CDR2 as YYEEEE. In nucleotides, the CDR3 is TGTGCCAGCAGCTTGGTGACTTCCTACAATGAGCAGTTCTTC. This codes for CASSLVTSYNEQFF.